One sample yielded the 18 T cell receptor beta chains listed below, sequenced in a study of shared clonotypes between healthy human individuals (dated by TCRdb to 2018 to 2020). Receptors were amplified or captured by the immunoSEQ multiplex PCR assay. TCRdb limited this immuneACCESS table to in-frame rearrangements with V and J called. A share of clones is missing; checked studies link under half to unresolved V genes, and the rest is unexplained. The sample table contains millions of clones; only one count was recorded for about 95% of them. Clones ranked in the top ten supply 1.1% of the sample. CD8 naive samples were obtained by positive selection for CCR7 among CD45RO-negative cells, yielding a CD45RA+CCR7+ population from which TemRA cells were excluded. The sequenced material came from naive CD8+ T cells sorted from blood. Interpreted using the paper, the cell subset or site label stands for: CD45RA+CCR7+. The receptors shown here come from a man between 18 and 29 years old in good health.

This clone occurred once. V and J are TRBV13 and TRBJ1-1; 8 positions match TRBD1. The germline gives CDR1 PRHDT, CDR2 FYEKMQ (reference sequence). CDR3 length: 12 amino acids. The trim removed 4 bases at V and 6 bases at J, leaving 1 base unmatched. As DNA, the CDR3 is TGTGCCAGCAGCTCAGGGGGCCCTGAAGCTTTCTTT. The encoded protein is CASSSGGPEAFF.

CDR3: CASSFGTEYEQYF. In nucleotides, the CDR3 is TGTGCCAGCAGTTTTGGGACTGAATACGAGCAGTACTTC. The chain employs TRBV28 and TRBJ2-5; maybe TRBD2 (6 bases). The J call may be incorrect, as the DNA end agrees better with TRBJ2-7. The CDR3 extends over 13 amino acids. The germline CDR1 and CDR2 sequences are MDHEN and SYDVKM.

Details on this clone: This sample includes further DNA sequences coding for the same CDR3. The chain couples TRBV4-3 to TRBJ2-7; D may be TRBD1 (5 bases). Germline V CDR1 and CDR2: LGHNA, YSLEER. CDR3 length: 13 amino acids. V lost 4 bases and J lost 3, with 10 bases in between. The CDR3 spells CASSPAQGYEQYF. In nucleotides, the CDR3 is TGCGCCAGCAGCCCCGCCCAGGGCTACGAGCAGTACTTC.

The gene calls are TRBV30 and TRBJ2-2, with a weak D call TRBD2 (5 bases). Trimming shortened V by 4 bases and J by 4 bases, and 16 bases separated the two germline ends. Germline V lookup: CDR1 GTSNPN, CDR2 SVGIG (reference sequence). CDR3 size: 15 residues. CDR3 DNA: TGTGCCTGGACCCGATATGGAGGATCCACCGGGGAGCTGTTTTTT. This encodes CAWTRYGGSTGELFF.

This chain links TRBV6-5 with TRBJ1-2; 8 positions match TRBD1. In germline, CDR1 is MNHEY, CDR2 SVGAGI. The CDR3 extends over 15 amino acids. V shed 0 bases, J shed 6 bases, and the junction held 6 bases outside the gene matches. CDR3 DNA sequence: TGTGCCAGCAGTTACTCACCAGGGGGCTTGGATGGCTACACCTTC. It yields the protein CASSYSPGGLDGYTF.

Points on this clone: At the DNA level, this CDR3 is encoded by other sequences in the same sample as well. The rearrangement links TRBV4-3 to TRBJ2-1, with TRBD2 identical over 7 bases. Germline V lookup: CDR1 LGHNA, CDR2 YSLEER. This CDR3 contains 16 residues. After removal of 3 bases from V and 0 bases from J, the junction contained 5 bases not matched to a gene. This chain's CDR3 is CASSQGTSASYNEQFF. Here the CDR3 DNA reads TGCGCCAGCAGCCAGGGTACTAGCGCCTCCTACAATGAGCAGTTCTTC.

This chain uses TRBV11-3 with TRBJ2-7, with 8 bases matching TRBD2. The junction had 6 bases not matched to a gene; V was cut back by 2 bases and J by 6 bases. There are 14 residues in the CDR3. From germline, CDR1 is SGHNT and CDR2 YENEEA. In nucleotides, the CDR3 is TGTGCCAGCAGCTTAACGGGAGGGCCGTGCGAGCAGTACTTC. This codes for CASSLTGGPCEQYF.

The genes are TRBV11-2 and TRBJ2-7; tentative D call: TRBD1 (6 bases). V lost 2 bases to trimming and J lost 0 bases, with 11 bases between them. This CDR3 spans 15 amino acids. In germline, CDR1 is SGHAT, CDR2 FQNNGV. The CDR3, as DNA: TGTGCCAGCAGCTTAACCAGGGGAACCTCCTACGAGCAGTACTTC. Encoded protein: CASSLTRGTSYEQYF.

This clone was counted once. The sample holds other DNA sequences that translate to the same CDR3. The gene calls are TRBV4-1 and TRBJ1-5; TRBD1 might be the D (5 bases). Germline V gene sequence: CDR1 MGHRA, CDR2 YSYEKL. The V and J ends lost 1 base and 1 base respectively, with 8 bases between them. CDR3 length: 15 amino acids. CDR3: CASSQARGSNQPQHF. CDR3 nucleotides: TGCGCCAGCAGCCAAGCGCGGGGGAGCAATCAGCCCCAGCATTTT.

The gene calls are TRBV6-5 and TRBJ2-7; a possible D gene is TRBD2 (5 bases). Germline lookup yields CDR1 MNHEY and CDR2 SVGAGI. V dropped 0 bases and J dropped 2 bases, with 8 bases sitting between them. The CDR3 spans 14 residues. The CDR3 spells CASSYSDSAYEQYF. The CDR3 DNA is TGTGCCAGCAGTTACTCGGACTCCGCCTACGAGCAGTACTTC.

This clone has only one observation. The chain recombines TRBV27 with TRBJ2-3; 7 nucleotides align to TRBD1. Germline CDR1 MNHEY, CDR2 SMNVEV (reference sequence). The CDR3 covers 14 residues. The trim removed 5 bases at V and 2 bases at J, leaving 4 bases unmatched. The CDR3 bases are TGTGCCAGCAGTCCGGGACAGATCACAGATACGCAGTATTTT. Translation gives CASSPGQITDTQYF.

CDR3 in DNA: TGTGCCAGCAGAATCCCCGCTGGGGCCAACGTCCTGACTTTC. Its translation is CASRIPAGANVLTF. This sequence joins TRBV7-2 and TRBJ2-6; D unclear. The CDR3 covers 14 residues. The germline CDR1 and CDR2 sequences are SGHTA and FQGNSA. V lost 6 bases and J lost 2, with 8 bases in between.

This sequence joins TRBV28 and TRBJ2-3; possible D gene TRBD2, 5 bases. Germline V lookup: CDR1 MDHEN, CDR2 SYDVKM. The CDR3 runs to 16 residues. The V end was cut by 4 bases, the J end by 0 bases, with 14 bases between. The CDR3 DNA is TGTGCCAGCAGTTCATTCGGGGAGCTCAGCACAGATACGCAGTATTTT. Its protein product is CASSSFGELSTDTQYF.

This clone was seen a single time. V gene TRBV9 combines with J gene TRBJ2-7; D may be TRBD1 (6 bases). Trimming removed 4 bases from V and 5 bases from J, with 16 bases in between. Germline V gene data show CDR1 as SGDLS and CDR2 as YYNGEE. The CDR3 is 14 residues long. Written as DNA, the CDR3 is TGTGCCAGCAGCCCGTGGGACACGCCAAACGAGCAGTACTTC. As protein: CASSPWDTPNEQYF.

V usage is TRBV5-1 and J usage is TRBJ2-3; unclear D gene. This CDR3 contains 15 residues. Germline CDR1 is SGHRS and CDR2 is YFSETQ. Trimming took 0 bases from V and 4 from J, leaving 12 bases between them. The CDR3 loop is CASSLGYGHPDTQYF. As DNA, the CDR3 is TGCGCCAGCAGCTTGGGGTATGGGCATCCAGATACGCAGTATTTT.

This clone was counted a single time. The sample contains more than one DNA sequence encoding this CDR3. This sequence joins TRBV6-5 and TRBJ1-1; D unresolved. Trimming took off 3 bases at V and 1 base at J, with 6 bases between the two ends. Germline V CDR1 and CDR2: MNHEY, SVGAGI. The CDR3 loop spans 13 amino acids. The CDR3 is CASSYGENTEAFF. The CDR3, as DNA: TGTGCCAGCAGTTATGGGGAGAACACTGAAGCTTTCTTT.

The gene calls are TRBV10-3 and TRBJ2-7; TRBD1 agrees at 10 bases. The CDR3 runs to 14 residues. From germline, CDR1 is ENHRY and CDR2 SYGVKD. The junction had 7 bases not matched to a gene; V was cut back by 6 bases and J by 5 bases. The CDR3 here is CAIRETGGYHEQYF. The CDR3 region has the DNA TGTGCCATCAGGGAGACAGGGGGCTACCACGAGCAGTACTTC.

V usage is TRBV5-4 and J usage is TRBJ1-2, with no clear D. The CDR3 has 13 residues. Germline V gives CDR1 SGHNT, CDR2 YYREEE (reference sequence). Trimming cost V 0 bases and J 0 bases, with 3 bases left between them. DNA of the CDR3: TGTGCCAGCAGCTTGGCGGCTAACTATGGCTACACCTTC. Its protein product is CASSLAANYGYTF.